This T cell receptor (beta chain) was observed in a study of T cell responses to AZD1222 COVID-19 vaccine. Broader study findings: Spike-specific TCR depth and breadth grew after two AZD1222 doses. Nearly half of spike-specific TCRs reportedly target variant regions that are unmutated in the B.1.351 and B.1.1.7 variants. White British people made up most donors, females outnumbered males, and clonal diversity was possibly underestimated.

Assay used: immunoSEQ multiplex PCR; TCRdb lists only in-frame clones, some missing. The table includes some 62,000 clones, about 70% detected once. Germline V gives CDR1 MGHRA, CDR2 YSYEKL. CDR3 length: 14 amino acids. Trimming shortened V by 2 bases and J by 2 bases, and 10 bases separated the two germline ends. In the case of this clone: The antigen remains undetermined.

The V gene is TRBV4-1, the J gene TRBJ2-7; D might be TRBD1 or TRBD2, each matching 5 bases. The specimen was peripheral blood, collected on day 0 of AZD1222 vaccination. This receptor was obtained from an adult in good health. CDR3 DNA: TGCGCCAGCAGCCAAAGCGTGGGGGCCTACGAGCAGTACTTC. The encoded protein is CASSQSVGAYEQYF.